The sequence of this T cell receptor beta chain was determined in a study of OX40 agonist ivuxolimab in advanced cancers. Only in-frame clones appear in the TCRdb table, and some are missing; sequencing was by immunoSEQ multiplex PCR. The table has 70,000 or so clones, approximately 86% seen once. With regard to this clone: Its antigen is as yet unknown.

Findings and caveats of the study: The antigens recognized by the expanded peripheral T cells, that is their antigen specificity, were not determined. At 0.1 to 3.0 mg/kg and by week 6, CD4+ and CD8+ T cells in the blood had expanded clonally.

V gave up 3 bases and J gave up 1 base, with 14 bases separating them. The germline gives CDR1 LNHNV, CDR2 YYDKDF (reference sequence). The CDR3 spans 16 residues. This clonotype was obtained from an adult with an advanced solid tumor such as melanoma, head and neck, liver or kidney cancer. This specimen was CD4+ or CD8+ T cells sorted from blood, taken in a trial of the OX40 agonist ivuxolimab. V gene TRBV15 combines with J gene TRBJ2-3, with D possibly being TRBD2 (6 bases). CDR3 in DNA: TGTGCCACCAGCAGGGGAGGCGGAGGCGGCACAGATACGCAGTATTTT. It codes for CATSRGGGGGTDTQYF.